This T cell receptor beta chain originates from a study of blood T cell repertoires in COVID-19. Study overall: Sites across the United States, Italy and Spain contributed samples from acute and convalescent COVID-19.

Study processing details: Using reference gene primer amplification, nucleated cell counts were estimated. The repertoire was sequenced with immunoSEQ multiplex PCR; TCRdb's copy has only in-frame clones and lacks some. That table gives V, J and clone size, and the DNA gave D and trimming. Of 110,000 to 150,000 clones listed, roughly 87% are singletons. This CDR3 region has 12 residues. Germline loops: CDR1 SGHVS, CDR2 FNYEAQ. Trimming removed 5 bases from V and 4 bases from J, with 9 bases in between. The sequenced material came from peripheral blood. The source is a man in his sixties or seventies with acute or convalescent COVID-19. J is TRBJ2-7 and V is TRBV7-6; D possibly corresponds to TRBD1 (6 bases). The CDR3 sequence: CASSPDRYEQYF. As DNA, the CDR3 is TGTGCCAGCAGCCCGGACAGATACGAGCAGTACTTC.